The sequence of this TCR beta chain was determined in a study of blood T cell repertoires in COVID-19. Background on the study: Acute-phase and convalescent COVID-19 samples originated in the United States, Italy and Spain.

This CDR3 contains 13 residues. CDR1 is SGHNT, CDR2 YYREEE, per germline (reference sequence). The V end was cut by 4 bases, the J end by 9 bases, with 17 bases between. Source study methods: Cell counts per sample came from amplifying reference gene primers. Here immunoSEQ multiplex PCR was the method, and the copy in TCRdb shows in-frame clones only, minus some. V, J and clone size are those of that table, while D and trimming were read from the DNA. This sample has some 70,000 clones, with about 80% found just once. The sequence came from a woman aged 55-70 years with acute or convalescent COVID-19. Specimen: peripheral blood. V and J are TRBV5-4 and TRBJ2-7; D gene unclear. CDR3 region: CASSLGSLPGQYF. CDR3 nucleotides: TGTGCCAGCAGCCTTGGATCCCTCCCAGGGCAGTACTTC.